Described below is a single T cell receptor (beta chain) sequence and its context. Assay used: immunoSEQ multiplex PCR; TCRdb lists only in-frame clones, some missing. The sample contains under 50,000 clones, about 77% of which appear only once. This sample was taken from a study of blood T cell repertoires in COVID-19. Overall study context: Acute and convalescent COVID-19 samples came from the United States, Italy and Spain.

This CDR3 region has 17 residues. V shed 4 bases and J 0 bases; nucleotides not matched to a gene: 5. The V gene's germline CDR1 is LGHNA and CDR2 YNFKEQ. The clonotype originates from a human donor with active or convalescent COVID-19. The donor label of this sample is uncertain. V usage is TRBV4-2 and J usage is TRBJ2-2; 10 nucleotides line up with TRBD1. The source material was peripheral blood. CDR3 nucleotide sequence: TGTGCCAGCAGCCGGGTTGGGACAGGGGCGAACACCGGGGAGCTGTTTTTT. Its protein product is CASSRVGTGANTGELFF.